The entry below describes one TCR beta chain. Its target is unknown. This sample was included in a study of shared clonotypes between healthy human individuals. The study's findings and limits: Even with large depth, rarefaction showed that sorted-subset sequencing was incomplete.

This table comes from immunoSEQ multiplex PCR, and its TCRdb copy is limited to in-frame clones, with some not included. The repertoire has 1 million to 1.2 million clones, 60% to 80% of them found once; the top ten carry almost 0.9%. CDR1 is SGHTA, CDR2 FQGNSA, per germline. Trimming took 3 bases from V and 3 from J, leaving 9 bases between them. The CDR3 length is 14 residues. The chain couples TRBV7-2 to TRBJ2-4; D perhaps matches TRBD1 (5 bases). Sample: memory CD4+ T cells from PBMCs. Regarding subset: CD45RA-negative fraction. The receptor was isolated from a man younger than 30 in good health. Some clones in this sample may be carry-over from other donors' samples. CDR3 in DNA: TGTGCCAGCAGCTTGGGGCGGAGCAAAAACATTCAGTACTTC. Protein: CASSLGRSKNIQYF.